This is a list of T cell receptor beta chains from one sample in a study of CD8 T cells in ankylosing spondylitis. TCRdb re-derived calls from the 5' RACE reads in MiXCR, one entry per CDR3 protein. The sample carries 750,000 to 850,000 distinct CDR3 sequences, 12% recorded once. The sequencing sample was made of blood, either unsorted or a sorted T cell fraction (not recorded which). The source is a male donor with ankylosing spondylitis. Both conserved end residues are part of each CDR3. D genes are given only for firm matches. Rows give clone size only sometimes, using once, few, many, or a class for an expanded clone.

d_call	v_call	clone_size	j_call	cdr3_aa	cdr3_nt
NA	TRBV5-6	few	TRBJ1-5	CASSSISKDQPQHF	TGTGCCAGCAGCTCCATCTCTAAGGACCAGCCCCAGCATTTT
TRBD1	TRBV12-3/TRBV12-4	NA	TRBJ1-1	CASSSTGVATEAFF	TGTGCCAGCAGTTCTACAGGGGTAGCCACTGAAGCTTTCTTT
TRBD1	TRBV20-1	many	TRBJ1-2	CSGTELYYGYTF	TGCAGCGGGACAGAGCTCTACTATGGCTACACCTTC
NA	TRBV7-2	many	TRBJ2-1	CASSLGYRVDEQFF	TGTGCCAGCAGCTTAGGCTACAGGGTGGATGAGCAGTTCTTC
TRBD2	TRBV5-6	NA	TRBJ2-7	CASSPIAGVSYEQYF	TGTGCCAGCAGCCCGATAGCGGGGGTCTCCTACGAGCAGTACTTC
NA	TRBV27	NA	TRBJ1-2	CASSSRTRHYGYTF	TGTGCCAGCAGTTCCCGGACAAGACACTATGGCTACACCTTC
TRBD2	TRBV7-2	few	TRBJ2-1	CASSLLGGSSSYNEQFF	TGTGCCAGCAGCTTACTCGGGGGGTCGAGCTCCTACAATGAGCAGTTCTTC
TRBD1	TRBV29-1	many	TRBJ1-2	CSVEDRGRGHGYTF	TGCAGCGTTGAAGATCGTGGCAGGGGGCACGGCTACACCTTC
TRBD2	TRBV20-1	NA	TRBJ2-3	CSVSTASGRSDTQYF	TGCAGTGTCAGCACGGCTAGCGGGAGATCGGATACGCAGTATTTT
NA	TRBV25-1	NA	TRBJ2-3	CASSDRGNTQYF	TGTGCCAGCAGTGACAGGGGCAATACGCAGTATTTT
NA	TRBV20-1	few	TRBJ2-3	CSAQMGHRTDTQYF	TGCAGTGCCCAGATGGGACACCGCACAGATACGCAGTATTTT
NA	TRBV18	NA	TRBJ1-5	CASSPRRISNQPQHF	TGTGCCAGCTCACCCCGACGGATTAGCAATCAGCCCCAGCATTTT
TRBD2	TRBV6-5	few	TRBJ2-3	CASRAGEDTQYF	TGTGCCAGCAGGGCGGGGGAAGATACGCAGTATTTT
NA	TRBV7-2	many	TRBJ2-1	CASSSLAWRRNEQFF	TGTGCCAGCAGCTCCCTAGCGTGGAGGCGGAATGAGCAGTTCTTC
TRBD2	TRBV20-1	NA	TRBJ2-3	CSAPNSGRPVDTQYF	TGCAGTGCTCCCAATAGCGGGAGGCCCGTAGATACGCAGTATTTT
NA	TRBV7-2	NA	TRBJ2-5	CASSNRGDQYF	TGTGCCAGCAGCAACAGAGGGGACCAGTACTTC
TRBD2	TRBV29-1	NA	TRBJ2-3	CSVGGLAGETDTQYF	TGCAGCGTGGGAGGATTGGCGGGAGAGACAGATACGCAGTATTTT
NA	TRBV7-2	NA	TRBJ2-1	CASSPVRGLGEQFF	TGTGCCAGCAGCCCAGTGCGGGGCCTGGGAGAGCAGTTCTTC
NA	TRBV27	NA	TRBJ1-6	CASSLSRGASSYNSPLHF	TGTGCCAGCAGTTTATCGAGGGGGGCGAGTTCCTATAATTCACCCCTCCACTTT
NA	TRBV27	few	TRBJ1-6	CASRGGHNSPLHF	TGTGCCAGCAGGGGAGGACATAATTCACCCCTCCACTTT
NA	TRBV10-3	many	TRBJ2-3	CAISESWTGTDTQYF	TGTGCCATCAGTGAGTCTTGGACAGGCACAGATACGCAGTATTTT
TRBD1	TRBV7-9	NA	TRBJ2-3	CASSKDRVGPDTQYF	TGTGCCAGCAGCAAGGACAGGGTAGGGCCAGATACGCAGTATTTT
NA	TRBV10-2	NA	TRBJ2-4	CASSLRQAPAMAKNIQYF	TGCGCCAGCAGTCTCCGACAAGCCCCTGCTATGGCCAAAAACATTCAGTACTTC
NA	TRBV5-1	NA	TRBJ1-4	CASKSGWFEKLFF	TGCGCCAGCAAATCAGGGTGGTTTGAAAAACTGTTTTTT
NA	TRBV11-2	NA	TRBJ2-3	CASSLVSAVSFDTQYF	TGTGCCAGCAGCTTAGTTTCAGCCGTGAGTTTCGATACGCAGTATTTT
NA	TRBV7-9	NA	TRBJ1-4	CASSRRDTGEKLFF	TGTGCCAGCAGCCGGCGGGACACGGGTGAAAAACTGTTTTTT
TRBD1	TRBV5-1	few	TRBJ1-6	CASRQTGGGSPLHF	TGCGCCAGCAGACAGACAGGGGGCGGCTCACCCCTCCACTTT
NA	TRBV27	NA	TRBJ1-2	CASSFQRQTSLYGYTF	TGTGCCAGCAGTTTTCAGAGGCAGACAAGCCTCTATGGCTACACCTTC
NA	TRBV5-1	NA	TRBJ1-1	CASSLKTGGTTEAFF	TGCGCCAGCAGCCTGAAGACAGGCGGGACCACTGAAGCTTTCTTT
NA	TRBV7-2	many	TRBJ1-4	CASSSQSGSGEKLFF	TGTGCCAGCAGCTCCCAATCGGGGTCAGGCGAAAAACTGTTTTTT
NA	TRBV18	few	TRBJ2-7	CASSPQRASPPYEQYF	TGTGCCAGCTCACCACAAAGGGCCTCGCCTCCCTACGAGCAGTACTTC
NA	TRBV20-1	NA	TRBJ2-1	CSARRKGLRSLFEQFF	TGCAGTGCTAGAAGAAAGGGGTTAAGATCCCTGTTTGAGCAGTTCTTC
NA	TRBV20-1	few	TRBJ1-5	CSASGRSNQPQHF	TGCAGTGCTAGTGGCCGAAGCAATCAGCCCCAGCATTTT
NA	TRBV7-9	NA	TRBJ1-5	CASSSGQGKQPQHF	TGTGCCAGCAGCTCGGGACAAGGAAAACAGCCCCAGCATTTT
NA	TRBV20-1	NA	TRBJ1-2	CSARDTGLGVNYGYTF	TGCAGTGCTAGAGATACCGGACTTGGGGTTAACTATGGCTACACCTTC
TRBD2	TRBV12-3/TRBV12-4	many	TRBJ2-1	CASSRLAGGYNEQFF	TGTGCCAGCAGCCGACTAGCGGGAGGATACAATGAGCAGTTCTTC
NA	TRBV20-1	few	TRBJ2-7	CSASPRGRSSYEQYF	TGCAGTGCTAGCCCGAGGGGCCGGAGCTCCTACGAGCAGTACTTC
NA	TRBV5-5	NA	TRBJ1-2	CAMSPGLNYGYTF	TGTGCCATGAGCCCGGGGCTCAACTATGGCTACACCTTC